This record concerns one T cell receptor beta chain sequence. Trimming removed 4 bases at V and 8 bases at J, with 5 bases between. The CDR3 has 9 amino acids. Looked up from germline, CDR1 is SQVTM and CDR2 is ANQGSEA. The sample belongs to a study of control samples from healthy donors and cancer patients. Some clones are missing from TCRdb's copy, which holds only in-frame ones; the method was immunoSEQ multiplex PCR. The top ten clones hold around 3% of a sample with 80,000 to 100,000 clones, 92% of them seen once. The TCR comes from a human donor in good health. The donor label of this sample is uncertain. The J gene is TRBJ1-2, the V gene TRBV29-1; D is unresolved. Sequencing input: blood. CDR3 sequence: CSVGEGYTF. CDR3 nucleotides: TGCAGCGTTGGTGAGGGCTACACCTTC.